What follows are 19 T cell receptor beta chains derived from one specimen sequenced in a study of blood T cell repertoires in COVID-19. Only in-frame clones appear in the TCRdb table, and some are missing; sequencing was by immunoSEQ multiplex PCR. Of roughly 73,000 clones detected, around 87% appear once; the ten largest clones hold approximately 30%. Sequencing used peripheral blood. The origin of the receptors is a woman aged 80 or over with active or convalescent COVID-19.

The chain combines TRBV15 with TRBJ2-1; D uncertain. Trimming pared 0 bases from V and 5 bases from J, leaving 11 bases between. This CDR3 spans 15 amino acids. Germline V gene sequence: CDR1 LNHNV, CDR2 YYDKDF (reference sequence). The CDR3 loop reads CATSRDLAEDNEQFF. The CDR3 nucleotides read TGTGCCACCAGCAGAGATTTGGCGGAAGACAATGAGCAGTTCTTC.

This chain uses TRBV11-2 with TRBJ1-3; D is undetermined. The germline CDR1 and CDR2 sequences are SGHAT and FQNNGV. The CDR3 has 15 residues. V dropped 3 bases and J dropped 4 bases, with 13 bases sitting between them. CDR3 DNA sequence: TGTGCCAGCAGCTTTGAGGGAACGGGCGGAAACACCATATATTTT. Protein sequence: CASSFEGTGGNTIYF.

The V gene is TRBV19, the J gene TRBJ1-2; D may be TRBD1 (5 bases). V was pared by 5 bases and J by 0 bases, with 13 bases between. The length of the CDR3 is 15 residues. Looked up from germline, CDR1 is LNHDA and CDR2 is SQIVND (reference sequence). CDR3 nucleotides: TGTGCCAGTAGTCCCCGGGCAGGGCCTAACTATGGCTACACCTTC. This gives the protein CASSPRAGPNYGYTF. The full variable domain, with the rest looked up from reference TRBV19 and TRBJ1-2, is DGGITQSPKYLFRKEGQNVTLSCEQNLNHDAMYWYRQDPGQGLRLIYYSQIVNDFQKGDIAEGYSVSREKKESFPLTVTSAQKNPTAFYLCASSPRAGPNYGYTFGSGTRLTVV.

The sample holds a few counts of this clone. The same CDR3 also results from other DNA sequences found in this sample. J is TRBJ1-3 and V is TRBV9; D possibly corresponds to TRBD1 (6 bases). CDR3 length: 13 residues. CDR1 SGDLS and CDR2 YYNGEE come from the germline V gene. V lost 3 bases and J 3 bases, leaving 7 bases between the germline ends. CDR3 in amino acids: CASSAGDGNTIYF. CDR3 nucleotides: TGTGCCAGCAGCGCAGGGGATGGAAACACCATATATTTT. The whole variable domain, filled in from reference TRBV9 and TRBJ1-3, reads DSGVTQTPKHLITATGQRVTLRCSPRSGDLSVYWYQQSLDQGLQFLIQYYNGEERAKGNILERFSAQQFPDLHSELNLSSLELGDSALYFCASSAGDGNTIYFGEGSWLTVV.

This rearrangement joins TRBV29-1 to TRBJ1-1, with D possibly matching TRBD1 (5 bases). The CDR3 sequence is 13 residues long. The germline V gene encodes CDR1 SQVTM and CDR2 ANQGSEA. Trimming took off 7 bases at V and 1 base at J, with 13 bases between the two ends. CDR3 DNA sequence: TGCAGCGCCTTGGACACCTCGAACACTGAAGCTTTCTTT. Its translation is CSALDTSNTEAFF.

The chain carries TRBV7-3 and TRBJ1-1, with D maybe TRBD1 (6 bases). This CDR3 comprises 14 residues. With 2 bases removed from V and 1 base from J, the gap between germline ends came to 8 bases. The V gene's germline CDR1 is SGHTA and CDR2 FQGTGA. CDR3 region: CASSLHRANTEAFF. In DNA, the CDR3 is TGTGCCAGCAGCTTACACAGGGCGAACACTGAAGCTTTCTTT.

This clone was observed a single time. The V and J genes are TRBV6-6 and TRBJ1-3, with D uncertain. Germline V lookup: CDR1 MNHNY, CDR2 SVGAGI (reference sequence). The V gene lost 6 bases and the J gene lost 4 bases, with 13 bases spanning the gap. The CDR3 runs 14 residues. CDR3 sequence: CASSIDGFGNTIYF. The DNA of the CDR3 is TGTGCCAGCAGCATCGACGGGTTCGGAAACACCATATATTTT.

The V call is TRBV3-1 (or the pseudogene TRBV3-2), the J call TRBJ2-7; the D gene is possibly TRBD2 (6 bases). Looked up from germline, CDR1 is LGHDT and CDR2 is YNNKEL (reference sequence). CDR3 length: 14 residues. Trimming removed 8 bases at V and 6 bases at J, with 20 bases between. CDR3 nucleotide sequence: TGTGCCAGCTCTCTTCTGACGGGGGACCTCGAGCAGTACTTC. The encoded protein is CASSLLTGDLEQYF.

The chain couples TRBV27 to TRBJ2-7, with a weak D call TRBD2 (6 bases). CDR1 MNHEY and CDR2 SMNVEV come from the germline V gene (reference sequence). Trimming removed 5 bases from V and 7 bases from J, with 9 bases in between. The CDR3 loop spans 11 amino acids. This CDR3 is CASSPGTEQYF. The CDR3 DNA reads as TGTGCCAGCAGTCCCGGGACTGAGCAGTACTTC.

V gene TRBV2 combines with J gene TRBJ1-2, with D hard to call. Trimming removed 5 bases at V and 6 bases at J, with 10 bases between. CDR1 and CDR2 from the germline V gene are SNHLY and FYNNEI. The CDR3 is made up of 12 amino acids. This CDR3 reads CASSFTVDGYTF. CDR3 DNA sequence: TGTGCCAGCAGTTTCACAGTGGATGGCTACACCTTC.

The chain has TRBV7-8 and TRBJ2-1; weak D call: TRBD1 (6 bases). This CDR3 has 15 residues. From germline, CDR1 is SGHVS and CDR2 FQNEAQ. V was trimmed by 5 bases and J by 5 bases, leaving 16 bases between them. The CDR3 DNA follows: TGTGCCAGCAGCCCCTTTCGACAGGCCCACAATGAGCAGTTCTTC. Its translation: CASSPFRQAHNEQFF.

V is TRBV5-3 and J is TRBJ1-4, with D tentatively TRBD1 (6 bases). TRBV5-3 is labeled an ORF, and its function is uncertain. The CDR3 length is 13 residues. Deletions cut 5 bases from V and 5 bases from J, with 10 bases between. The CDR3 spells CARRTTGNEKLFF. The CDR3 region has the DNA TGTGCCAGAAGGACGACAGGAAATGAAAAACTGTTTTTT.

The V call is TRBV12-5, the J call TRBJ1-3; 7 nucleotides match TRBD1. The CDR3 consists of 16 residues. Losses at the gene ends were 0 bases for V and 4 bases for J; bases not matched to a gene: 6. Per germline, CDR1 LGHNT and CDR2 FRNRAP. The CDR3 here is CASGLVQGISGNTIYF. In nucleotides, the CDR3 is TGTGCTAGTGGTTTGGTACAGGGGATATCGGGAAACACCATATATTTT.

This chain joins TRBV19 and TRBJ1-3; 10 bases map to TRBD1. Germline loops: CDR1 LNHDA, CDR2 SQIVND (reference sequence). The length of the CDR3 is 15 residues. J lost 8 bases, V lost 5 bases, and 9 bases had no gene match. The DNA for the CDR3 is TGTGCCAGTAGTGGAGAGACAGGGGGCGAGGACACCATATATTTT. Protein product: CASSGETGGEDTIYF.

The chain uses TRBV10-3 and TRBJ1-2; D perhaps matches TRBD1 (5 bases). Trimming shortened V by 4 bases and J by 4 bases, and 16 bases separated the two germline ends. The CDR3 sequence is 15 residues long. The germline V gene encodes CDR1 ENHRY and CDR2 SYGVKD. In nucleotides, the CDR3 is TGTGCCATCAGTGGTACCCAGGGTCCCCTCTATGGCTACACCTTC. Translating gives CAISGTQGPLYGYTF.

The CDR3 region is CASDRERTGELFF. The CDR3 DNA follows: TGTGCCAGCGACAGGGAAAGAACCGGGGAGCTGTTTTTT. The chain employs TRBV28 and TRBJ2-2; 7 bases are a match to TRBD1. The junction had 5 bases not matched to a gene; V was cut back by 8 bases and J by 5 bases. The CDR3 loop spans 13 amino acids. The V gene's germline CDR1 is MDHEN and CDR2 SYDVKM.

The chain carries TRBV10-3 and TRBJ2-3; possibly TRBD2 for D (6 bases). Between the trimmed V and J ends, which lost 2 bases and 0 bases, there was a span of 6 bases. The CDR3 length is 14 residues. Per germline, CDR1 ENHRY and CDR2 SYGVKD. The CDR3 here is CAISEAGSTDTQYF. Here the CDR3 DNA reads TGTGCCATCAGTGAGGCGGGGAGCACAGATACGCAGTATTTT.

With respect to this clone: The same CDR3 can be traced to other DNA sequences in this sample. The chain is built from TRBV19 and TRBJ1-4, with no clear D. Germline values: CDR1 LNHDA, CDR2 SQIVND (reference sequence). The CDR3 extends over 14 amino acids. Trimming took 3 bases from V and 6 from J, leaving 11 bases between them. The chain's CDR3 is CASSIGDRDEKLFF. In DNA form, the CDR3 reads TGTGCCAGTAGTATTGGTGATCGGGATGAAAAACTGTTTTTT.

The CDR3 DNA is TGTGCCAGCTCACTCTCCGGACAGGATAACTATGGCTACACCTTC. As protein: CASSLSGQDNYGYTF. The chain carries TRBV18 and TRBJ1-2, with 7 nucleotides matching TRBD1. Unmatched junction bases numbered 6, after V lost 4 bases and J lost 1 base. The CDR3 extends over 15 amino acids. Per the germline V gene, CDR1 is KGHSH and CDR2 is LQKENI.